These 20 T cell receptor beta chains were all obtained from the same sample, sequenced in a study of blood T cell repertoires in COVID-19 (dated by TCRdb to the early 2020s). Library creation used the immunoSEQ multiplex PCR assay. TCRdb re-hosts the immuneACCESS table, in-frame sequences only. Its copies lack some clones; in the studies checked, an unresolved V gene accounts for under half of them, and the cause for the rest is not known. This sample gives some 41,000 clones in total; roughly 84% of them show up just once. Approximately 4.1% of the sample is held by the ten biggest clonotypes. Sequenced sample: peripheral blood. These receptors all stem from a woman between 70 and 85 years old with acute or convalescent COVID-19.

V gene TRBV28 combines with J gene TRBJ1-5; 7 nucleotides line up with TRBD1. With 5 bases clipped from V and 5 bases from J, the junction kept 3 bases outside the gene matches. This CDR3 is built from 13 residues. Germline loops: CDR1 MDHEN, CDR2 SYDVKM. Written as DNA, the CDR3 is TGTGCCAGCAGTGGAACAGGGGATCAGCCCCAGCATTTT. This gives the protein CASSGTGDQPQHF.

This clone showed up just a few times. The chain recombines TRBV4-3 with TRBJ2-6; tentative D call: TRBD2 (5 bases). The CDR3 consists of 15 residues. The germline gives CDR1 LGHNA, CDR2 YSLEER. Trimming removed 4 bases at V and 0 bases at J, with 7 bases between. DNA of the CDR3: TGCGCCAGCAGCCGTGGAGGCTCTGGGGCCAACGTCCTGACTTTC. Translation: CASSRGGSGANVLTF.

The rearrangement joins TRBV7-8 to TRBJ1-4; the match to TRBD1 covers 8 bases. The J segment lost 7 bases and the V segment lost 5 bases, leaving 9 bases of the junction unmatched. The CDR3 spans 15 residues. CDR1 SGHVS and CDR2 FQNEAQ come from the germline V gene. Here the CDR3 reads CASSEYTGGPEKLFF. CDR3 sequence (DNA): TGTGCCAGCAGCGAATACACAGGGGGGCCTGAAAAACTGTTTTTT.

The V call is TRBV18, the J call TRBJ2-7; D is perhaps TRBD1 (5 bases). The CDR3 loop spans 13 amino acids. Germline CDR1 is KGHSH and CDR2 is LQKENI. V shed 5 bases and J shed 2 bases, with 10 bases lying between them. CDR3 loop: CASSTTDTYEQYF. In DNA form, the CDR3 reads TGTGCCAGCTCAACGACAGACACCTACGAGCAGTACTTC.

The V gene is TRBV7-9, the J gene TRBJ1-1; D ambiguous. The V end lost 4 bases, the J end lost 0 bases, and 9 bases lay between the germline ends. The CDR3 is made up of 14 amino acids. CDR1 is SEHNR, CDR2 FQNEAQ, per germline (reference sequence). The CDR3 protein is CASSSSAMNTEAFF. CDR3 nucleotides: TGTGCCAGCAGCTCGTCTGCTATGAACACTGAAGCTTTCTTT.

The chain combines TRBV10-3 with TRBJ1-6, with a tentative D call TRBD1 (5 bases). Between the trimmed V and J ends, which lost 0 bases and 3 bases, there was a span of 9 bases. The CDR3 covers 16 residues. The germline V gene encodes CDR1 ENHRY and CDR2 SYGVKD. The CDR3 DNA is TGTGCCATCAGTGAGTCGAAGGGGAACTATAATTCACCCCTCCACTTT. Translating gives CAISESKGNYNSPLHF.

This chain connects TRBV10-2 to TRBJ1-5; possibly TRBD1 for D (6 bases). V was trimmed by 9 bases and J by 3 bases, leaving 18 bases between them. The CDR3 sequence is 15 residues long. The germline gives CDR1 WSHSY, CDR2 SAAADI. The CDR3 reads CASTSSPGVNQPQHF. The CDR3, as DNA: TGCGCCAGTACCTCATCCCCAGGGGTCAATCAGCCCCAGCATTTT.

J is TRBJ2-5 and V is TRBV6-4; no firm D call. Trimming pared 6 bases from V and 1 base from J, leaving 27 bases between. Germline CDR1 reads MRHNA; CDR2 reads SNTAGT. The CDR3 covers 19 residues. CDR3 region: CASSLELCGGQGIQETQYF. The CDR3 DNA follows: TGTGCCAGCAGCCTCGAATTGTGTGGCGGCCAAGGTATCCAAGAGACCCAGTACTTC.

CDR3 protein: CASSLRQGLAGELFF. Written as DNA, the CDR3 is TGTGCCAGCAGCTTACGGCAGGGGCTGGCCGGGGAGCTGTTTTTT. The J gene is TRBJ2-2, the V gene TRBV5-6, with D possibly TRBD1 on 6 matching bases. The CDR3 totals 15 residues. The V and J ends lost 2 bases and 6 bases respectively, with 14 bases between them. Germline CDR1 reads SGHDT; CDR2 reads YYEEEE.

This CDR3 reads CASSPDRDKKQYF. The CDR3 DNA reads as TGTGCCAGCAGTCCGGACAGGGACAAAAAGCAGTACTTC. V and J are TRBV6-5 and TRBJ2-7; 8 nucleotides agree with TRBD1. Germline CDR1 is MNHEY and CDR2 is SVGAGI. This CDR3 is built from 13 residues. Trimming removed 5 bases from V and 8 bases from J; junction bases left unmatched: 8.

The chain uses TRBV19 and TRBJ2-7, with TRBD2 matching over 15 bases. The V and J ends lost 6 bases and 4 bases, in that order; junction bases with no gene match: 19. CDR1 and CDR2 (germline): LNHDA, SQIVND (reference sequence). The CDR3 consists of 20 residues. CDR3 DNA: TGTGCCAGTAGCAATGGGGGTTCCGGGACTAGCGGGAGGAGGCGATACGAGCAGTACTTC. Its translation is CASSNGGSGTSGRRRYEQYF.

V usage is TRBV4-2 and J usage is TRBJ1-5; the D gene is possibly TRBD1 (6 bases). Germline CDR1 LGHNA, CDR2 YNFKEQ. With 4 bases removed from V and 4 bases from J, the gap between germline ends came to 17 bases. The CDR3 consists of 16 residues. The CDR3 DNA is TGTGCCAGCAGCCCGTCCCTCCGGGACACAAATCAGCCCCAGCATTTT. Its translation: CASSPSLRDTNQPQHF.

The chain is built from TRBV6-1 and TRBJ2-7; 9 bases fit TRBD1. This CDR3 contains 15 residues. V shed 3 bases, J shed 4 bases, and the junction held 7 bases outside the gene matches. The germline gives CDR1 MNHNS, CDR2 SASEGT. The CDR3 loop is CASSEPGQGFYEQYF. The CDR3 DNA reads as TGTGCCAGCAGTGAGCCGGGACAGGGTTTTTACGAGCAGTACTTC.

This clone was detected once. The chain's CDR3 is CASSGQRYEQYF. CDR3 sequence (DNA): TGTGCCAGTAGCGGACAGCGCTACGAGCAGTACTTC. This chain connects TRBV19 to TRBJ2-7; D may be TRBD1 (6 bases). The CDR3 is 12 residues long. Between the trimmed V and J ends, which lost 6 bases and 3 bases, there was a span of 9 bases. The V gene's germline CDR1 is LNHDA and CDR2 SQIVND (reference sequence).

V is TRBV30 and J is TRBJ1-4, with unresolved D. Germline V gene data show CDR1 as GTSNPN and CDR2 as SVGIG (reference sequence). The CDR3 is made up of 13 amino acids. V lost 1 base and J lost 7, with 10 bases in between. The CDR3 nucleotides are TGTGCCTGGAGTGACAGTTATAGTGAAAAACTGTTTTTT. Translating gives CAWSDSYSEKLFF.

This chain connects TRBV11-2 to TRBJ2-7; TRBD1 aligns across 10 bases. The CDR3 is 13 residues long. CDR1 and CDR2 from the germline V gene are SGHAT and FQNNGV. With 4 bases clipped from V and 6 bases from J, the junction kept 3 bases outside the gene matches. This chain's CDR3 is CASSYGQGVEQYF. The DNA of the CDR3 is TGTGCCAGCAGCTACGGACAGGGGGTCGAGCAGTACTTC.

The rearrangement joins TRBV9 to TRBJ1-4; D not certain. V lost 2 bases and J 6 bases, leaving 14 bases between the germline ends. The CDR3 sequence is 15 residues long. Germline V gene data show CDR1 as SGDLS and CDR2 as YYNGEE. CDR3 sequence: CASSVGPQPHEKLFF. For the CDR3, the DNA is TGTGCCAGCAGCGTTGGGCCACAGCCTCATGAAAAACTGTTTTTT.

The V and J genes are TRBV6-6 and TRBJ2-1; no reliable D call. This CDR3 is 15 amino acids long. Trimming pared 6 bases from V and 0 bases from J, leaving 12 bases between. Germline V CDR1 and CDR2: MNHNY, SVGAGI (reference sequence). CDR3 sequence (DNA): TGTGCCAGCAGCGAAGATGTGAGCTCCTACAATGAGCAGTTCTTC. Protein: CASSEDVSSYNEQFF.

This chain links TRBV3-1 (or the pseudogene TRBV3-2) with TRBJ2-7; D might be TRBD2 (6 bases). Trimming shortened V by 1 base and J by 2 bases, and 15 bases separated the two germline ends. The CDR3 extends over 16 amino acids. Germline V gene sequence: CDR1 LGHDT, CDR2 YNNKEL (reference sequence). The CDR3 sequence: CASSQVPGWGAYEQYF. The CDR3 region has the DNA TGTGCCAGCAGCCAAGTGCCGGGGTGGGGGGCCTACGAGCAGTACTTC.

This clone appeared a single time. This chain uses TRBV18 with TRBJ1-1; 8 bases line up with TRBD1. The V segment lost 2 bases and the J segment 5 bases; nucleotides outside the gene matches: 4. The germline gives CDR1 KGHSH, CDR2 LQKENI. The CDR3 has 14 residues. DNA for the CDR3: TGTGCCAGCTCACCATCGACAGGGGAAACTGAAGCTTTCTTT. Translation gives CASSPSTGETEAFF.